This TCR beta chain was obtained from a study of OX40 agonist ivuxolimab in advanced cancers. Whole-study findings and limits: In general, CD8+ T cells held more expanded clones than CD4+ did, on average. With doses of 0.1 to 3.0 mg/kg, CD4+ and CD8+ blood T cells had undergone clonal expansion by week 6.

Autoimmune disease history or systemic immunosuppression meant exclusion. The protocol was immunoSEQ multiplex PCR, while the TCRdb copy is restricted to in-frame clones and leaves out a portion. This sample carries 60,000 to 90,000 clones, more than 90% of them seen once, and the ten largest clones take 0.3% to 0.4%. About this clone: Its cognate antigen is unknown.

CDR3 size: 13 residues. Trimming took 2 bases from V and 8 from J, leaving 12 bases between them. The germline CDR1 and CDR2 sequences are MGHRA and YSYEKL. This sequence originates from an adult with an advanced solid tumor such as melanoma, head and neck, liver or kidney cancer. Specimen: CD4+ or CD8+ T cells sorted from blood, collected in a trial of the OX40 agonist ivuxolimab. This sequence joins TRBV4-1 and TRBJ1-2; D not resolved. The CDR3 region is CASSQNRASGYTF. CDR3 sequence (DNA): TGCGCCAGCAGCCAAAACAGAGCCTCCGGCTACACCTTC.